This TCR beta chain was found in a study of OX40 agonist ivuxolimab in advanced cancers. A note on this clone: Its antigen is undetermined.

Assay: immunoSEQ multiplex PCR; the TCRdb copy retains only in-frame clones and omits some. The sample lists fewer than 65,000 clones, 79% occurring once. Germline loops: CDR1 LNHNV, CDR2 YYDKDF (reference sequence). The CDR3 consists of 16 residues. V gave up 0 bases and J gave up 1 base; unmatched junction bases: 5. Study results and limitations: Doses of 0.1 to 3.0 mg/kg were accompanied by clonal expansion of CD4+ and CD8+ blood T cells by week 6.

This clonotype was obtained from an adult with an advanced solid tumor such as melanoma, head and neck, liver or kidney cancer. The genes are TRBV15 and TRBJ2-5; 7 bases agree with TRBD2. The starting material was CD4+ or CD8+ T cells sorted from blood, obtained in a trial of the OX40 agonist ivuxolimab. This CDR3 reads CATSRDNAGAQETQYF. The CDR3 DNA sequence: TGTGCCACCAGCAGAGATAATGCGGGAGCCCAAGAGACCCAGTACTTC.